This T cell receptor (beta chain) is drawn from a study of Ad26.COV2.S vaccination and SARS-CoV-2 variants. Findings of the study overall: The breadth of spike-specific CD8+ and CD4+ T cell responses after vaccination was reportedly substantial.

The protocol was immunoSEQ multiplex PCR, while the TCRdb copy is restricted to in-frame clones and leaves out a portion. The repertoire holds roughly 300,000 clones, with approximately 90% as singletons. V was pared by 4 bases and J by 9 bases, with 12 bases between. Germline CDR1 is SGHAT and CDR2 is FQNNGV. The CDR3 is 12 residues long. In regard to this clone: What it binds is not known.

Noted treatment: some 20 received Ad26.COV2.S at low or high dose, single or two shots; 5 received placebo; per-sample allocation not given. Day 63 following the first vaccine or placebo injection was when the samples were taken. This sequence originates from a person between 18 and 65 years old who received the Ad26.COV2.S COVID-19 vaccine or a placebo. The sequencing used peripheral blood, collected in a trial of Ad26.COV2.S vaccine versus placebo. This chain joins TRBV11-2 and TRBJ1-1, with D uncertain. CDR3 loop: CASSSTGSQAFF. CDR3 coding DNA: TGTGCCAGCAGCTCAACCGGGAGCCAAGCTTTCTTT.